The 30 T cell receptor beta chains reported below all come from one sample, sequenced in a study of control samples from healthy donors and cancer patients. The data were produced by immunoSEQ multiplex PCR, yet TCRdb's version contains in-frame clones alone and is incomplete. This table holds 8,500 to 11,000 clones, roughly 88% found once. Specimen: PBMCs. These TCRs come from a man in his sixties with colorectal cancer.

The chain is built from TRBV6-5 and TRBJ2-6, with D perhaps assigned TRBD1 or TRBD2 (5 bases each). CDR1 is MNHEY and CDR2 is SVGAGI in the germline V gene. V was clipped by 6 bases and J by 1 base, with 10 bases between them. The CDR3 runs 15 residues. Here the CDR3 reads CASRMRGSGANVLTF. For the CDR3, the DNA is TGTGCCAGCAGAATGAGGGGATCTGGGGCCAACGTCCTGACTTTC.

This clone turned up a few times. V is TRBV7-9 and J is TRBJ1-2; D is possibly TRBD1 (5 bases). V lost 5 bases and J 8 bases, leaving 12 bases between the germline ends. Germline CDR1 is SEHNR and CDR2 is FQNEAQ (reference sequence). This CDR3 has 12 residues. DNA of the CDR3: TGTGCCAGCAGCGAAAGAGGGGAAGGCTACACCTTC. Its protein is CASSERGEGYTF.

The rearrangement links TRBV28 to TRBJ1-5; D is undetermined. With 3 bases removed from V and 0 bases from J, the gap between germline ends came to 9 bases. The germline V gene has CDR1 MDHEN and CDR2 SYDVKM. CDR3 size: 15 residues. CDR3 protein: CASSFIVYSNQPQHF. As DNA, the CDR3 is TGTGCCAGCAGTTTCATCGTTTATAGCAATCAGCCCCAGCATTTT. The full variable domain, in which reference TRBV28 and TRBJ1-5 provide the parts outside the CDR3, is DVKVTQSSRYLVKRTGEKVFLECVQDMDHENMFWYRQDPGLGLRLIYFSYDVKMKEKGDIPEGYSVSREKKERFSLILESASTNQTSMYLCASSFIVYSNQPQHFGDGTRLSIL.

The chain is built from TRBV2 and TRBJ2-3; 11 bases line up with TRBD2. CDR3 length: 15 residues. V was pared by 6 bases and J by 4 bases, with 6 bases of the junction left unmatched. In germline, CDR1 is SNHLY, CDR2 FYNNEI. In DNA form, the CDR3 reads TGTGCCAGCAGGGGGACTAGCGGTTCCGCAGATACGCAGTATTTT. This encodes CASRGTSGSADTQYF.

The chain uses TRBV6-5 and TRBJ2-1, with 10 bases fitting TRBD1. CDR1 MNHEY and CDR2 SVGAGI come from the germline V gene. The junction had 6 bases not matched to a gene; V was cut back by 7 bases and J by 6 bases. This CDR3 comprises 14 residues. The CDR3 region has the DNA TGTGCCAGCACACCGGGACAGGGGCGCAATGAGCAGTTCTTC. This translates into CASTPGQGRNEQFF.

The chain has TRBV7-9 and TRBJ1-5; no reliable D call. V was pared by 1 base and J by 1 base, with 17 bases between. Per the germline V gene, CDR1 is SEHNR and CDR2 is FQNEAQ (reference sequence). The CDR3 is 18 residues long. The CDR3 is CASSLGLTQTESNQPQHF. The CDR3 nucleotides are TGTGCCAGCAGCTTAGGACTTACACAGACGGAAAGCAATCAGCCCCAGCATTTT.

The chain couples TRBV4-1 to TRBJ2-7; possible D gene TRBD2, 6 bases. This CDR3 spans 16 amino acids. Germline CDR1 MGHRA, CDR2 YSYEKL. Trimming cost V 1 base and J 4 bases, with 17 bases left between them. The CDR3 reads CASSQVHALAMYEQYF. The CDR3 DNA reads TGCGCCAGCAGCCAAGTACACGCACTAGCTATGTACGAGCAGTACTTC.

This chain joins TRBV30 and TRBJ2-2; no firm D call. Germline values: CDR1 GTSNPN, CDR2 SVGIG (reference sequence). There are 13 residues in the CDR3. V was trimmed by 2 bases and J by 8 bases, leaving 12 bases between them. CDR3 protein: CAWSPQSSGELFF. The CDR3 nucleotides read TGTGCCTGGAGTCCCCAATCGTCTGGGGAGCTGTTTTTT.

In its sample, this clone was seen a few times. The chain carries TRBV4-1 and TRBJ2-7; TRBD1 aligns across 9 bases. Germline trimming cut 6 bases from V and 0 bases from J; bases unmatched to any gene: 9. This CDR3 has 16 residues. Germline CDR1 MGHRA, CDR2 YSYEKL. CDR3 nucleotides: TGCGCCAGCAGTTTCGAACCGGGACAGGGCTCCTACGAGCAGTACTTC. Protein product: CASSFEPGQGSYEQYF.

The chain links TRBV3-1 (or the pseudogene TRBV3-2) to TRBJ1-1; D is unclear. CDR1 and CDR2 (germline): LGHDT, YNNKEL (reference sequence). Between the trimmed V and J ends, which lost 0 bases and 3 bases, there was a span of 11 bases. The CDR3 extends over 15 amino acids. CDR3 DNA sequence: TGTGCCAGCAGCCAAGACCCTCGCCCTGACACTGAAGCTTTCTTT. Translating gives CASSQDPRPDTEAFF.

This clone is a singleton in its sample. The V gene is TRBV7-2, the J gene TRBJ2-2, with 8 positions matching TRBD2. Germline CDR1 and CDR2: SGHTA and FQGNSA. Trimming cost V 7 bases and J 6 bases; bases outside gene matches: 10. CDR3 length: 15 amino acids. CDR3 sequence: CASTLGRGLAGELFF. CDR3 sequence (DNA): TGTGCCAGCACCCTAGGGAGGGGACTAGCCGGGGAGCTGTTTTTT.

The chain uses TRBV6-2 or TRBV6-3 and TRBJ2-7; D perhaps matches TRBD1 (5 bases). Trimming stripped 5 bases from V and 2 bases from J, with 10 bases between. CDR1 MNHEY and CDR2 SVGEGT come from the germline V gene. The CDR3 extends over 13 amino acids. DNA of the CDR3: TGTGCCAGCAGTAGGCAGGGCCCCTACGAGCAGTACTTC. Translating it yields CASSRQGPYEQYF.

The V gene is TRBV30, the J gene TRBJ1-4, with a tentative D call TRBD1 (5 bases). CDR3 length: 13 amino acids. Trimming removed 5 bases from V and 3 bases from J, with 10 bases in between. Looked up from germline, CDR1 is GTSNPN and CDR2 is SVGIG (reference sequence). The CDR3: CAWAGTANEKLFF. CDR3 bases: TGTGCCTGGGCAGGGACGGCTAATGAAAAACTGTTTTTT.

Written as DNA, the CDR3 is TGTGCCAGGATGCCCTCGGGCGCAGACACTGAAGCTTTCTTT. This translates into CARMPSGADTEAFF. The V and J genes are TRBV2 and TRBJ1-1, with no clear D. Germline lookup yields CDR1 SNHLY and CDR2 FYNNEI. Trimming took 9 bases from V and 3 from J, leaving 17 bases between them. CDR3 length equals 14 residues.

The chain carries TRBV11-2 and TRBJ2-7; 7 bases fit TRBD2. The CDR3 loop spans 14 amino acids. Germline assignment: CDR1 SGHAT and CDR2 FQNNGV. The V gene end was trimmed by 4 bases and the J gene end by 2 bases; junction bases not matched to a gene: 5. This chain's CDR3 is CASSYIAGTYEQYF. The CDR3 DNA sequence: TGTGCCAGCAGCTACATAGCGGGTACCTACGAGCAGTACTTC.

The CDR3 bases are TGTGCCAGCAGTTTAAGCGGTTGGAGAGAGACCCAGTACTTC. This encodes CASSLSGWRETQYF. The chain employs TRBV27 and TRBJ2-5; D perhaps matches TRBD2 (5 bases). The germline CDR1 and CDR2 sequences are MNHEY and SMNVEV (reference sequence). V was pared by 2 bases and J by 4 bases, with 11 bases between. This CDR3 is built from 14 residues.

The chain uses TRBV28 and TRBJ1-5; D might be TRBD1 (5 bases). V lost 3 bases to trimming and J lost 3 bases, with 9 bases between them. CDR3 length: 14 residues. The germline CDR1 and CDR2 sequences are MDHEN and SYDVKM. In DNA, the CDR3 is TGTGCCAGCAGTTTTTTAGGGGACAATCAGCCCCAGCATTTT. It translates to CASSFLGDNQPQHF.

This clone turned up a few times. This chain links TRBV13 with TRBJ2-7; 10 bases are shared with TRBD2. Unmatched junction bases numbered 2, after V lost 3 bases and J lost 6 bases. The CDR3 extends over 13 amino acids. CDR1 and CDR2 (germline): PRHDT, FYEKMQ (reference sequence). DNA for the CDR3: TGTGCCAGCAGCTTTGCTAGCGGGGGCGAGCAGTACTTC. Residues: CASSFASGGEQYF.

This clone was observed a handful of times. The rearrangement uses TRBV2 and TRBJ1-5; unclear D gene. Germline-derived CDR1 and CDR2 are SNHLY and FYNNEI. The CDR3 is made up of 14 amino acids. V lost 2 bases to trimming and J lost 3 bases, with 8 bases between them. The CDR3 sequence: CASSETLFNQPQHF. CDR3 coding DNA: TGTGCCAGCAGTGAAACTTTATTCAATCAGCCCCAGCATTTT.

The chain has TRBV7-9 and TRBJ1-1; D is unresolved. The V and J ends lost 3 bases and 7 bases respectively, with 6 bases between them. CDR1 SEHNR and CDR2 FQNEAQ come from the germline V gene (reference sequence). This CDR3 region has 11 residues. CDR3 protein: CASSLISEAFF. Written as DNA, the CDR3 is TGTGCCAGCAGCTTGATTAGTGAAGCTTTCTTT. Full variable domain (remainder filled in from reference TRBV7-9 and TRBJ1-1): DTGVSQNPRHKITKRGQNVTFRCDPISEHNRLYWYRQTLGQGPEFLTYFQNEAQLEKSRLLSDRFSAERPKGSFSTLEIQRTEQGDSAMYLCASSLISEAFFGQGTRLTVV.

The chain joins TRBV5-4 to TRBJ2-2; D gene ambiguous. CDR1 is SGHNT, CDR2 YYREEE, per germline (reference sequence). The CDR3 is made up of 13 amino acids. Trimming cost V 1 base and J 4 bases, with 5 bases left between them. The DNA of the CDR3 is TGTGCCAGCAGCTTGATCCCCACCGGGGAGCTGTTTTTT. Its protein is CASSLIPTGELFF.

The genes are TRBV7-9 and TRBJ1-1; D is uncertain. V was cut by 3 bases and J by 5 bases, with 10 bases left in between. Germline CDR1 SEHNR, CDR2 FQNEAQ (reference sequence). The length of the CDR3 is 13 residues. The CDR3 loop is CASSFGQSTEAFF. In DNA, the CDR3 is TGTGCCAGCAGCTTCGGTCAATCAACTGAAGCTTTCTTT.

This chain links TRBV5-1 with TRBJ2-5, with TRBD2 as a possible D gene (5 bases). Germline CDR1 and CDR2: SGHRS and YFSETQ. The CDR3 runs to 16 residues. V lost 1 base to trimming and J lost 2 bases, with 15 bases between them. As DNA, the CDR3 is TGCGCCAGCAGCTTGTTCGGGGTTCGCGGGCAAGAGACCCAGTACTTC. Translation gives CASSLFGVRGQETQYF.

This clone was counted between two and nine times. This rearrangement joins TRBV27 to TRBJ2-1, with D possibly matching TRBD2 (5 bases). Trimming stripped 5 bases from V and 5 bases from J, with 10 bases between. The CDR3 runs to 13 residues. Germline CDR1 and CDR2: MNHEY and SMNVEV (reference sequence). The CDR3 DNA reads TGTGCCAGCAGTCTTACTAGGAACAATGAGCAGTTCTTC. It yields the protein CASSLTRNNEQFF.

Here the CDR3 reads CASSFAPTDTQYF. The CDR3 region has the DNA TGTGCCAGCAGCTTCGCGCCCACAGATACGCAGTATTTT. The rearrangement links TRBV7-2 to TRBJ2-3, with D hard to call. The CDR3 runs 13 residues. V gave up 3 bases and J gave up 2 bases, with 6 bases separating them. Per germline, CDR1 SGHTA and CDR2 FQGNSA. Drawing the rest from reference TRBV7-2 and TRBJ2-3, the complete variable domain is GAGVSQSPSNKVTEKGKDVELRCDPISGHTALYWYRQSLGQGLEFLIYFQGNSAPDKSGLPSDRFSAERTGGSVSTLTIQRTQQEDSAVYLCASSFAPTDTQYFGPGTRLTVL.

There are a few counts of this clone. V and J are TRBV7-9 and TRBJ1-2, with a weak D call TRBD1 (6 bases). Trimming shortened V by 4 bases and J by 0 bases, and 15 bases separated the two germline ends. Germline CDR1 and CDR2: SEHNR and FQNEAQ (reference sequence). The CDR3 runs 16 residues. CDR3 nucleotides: TGTGCCAGCAGCTATAAGAACAGGGAAGCTAACTATGGCTACACCTTC. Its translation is CASSYKNREANYGYTF.

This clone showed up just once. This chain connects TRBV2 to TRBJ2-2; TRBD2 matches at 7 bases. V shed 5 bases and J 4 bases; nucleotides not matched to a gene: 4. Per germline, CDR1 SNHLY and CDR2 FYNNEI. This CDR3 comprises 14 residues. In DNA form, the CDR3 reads TGTGCCAGCAGTAGGGACTACTTCACCGGGGAGCTGTTTTTT. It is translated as CASSRDYFTGELFF. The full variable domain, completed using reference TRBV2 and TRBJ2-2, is EPEVTQTPSHQVTQMGQEVILRCVPISNHLYFYWYRQILGQKVEFLVSFYNNEISEKSEIFDDQFSVERPDGSNFTLKIRSTKLEDSAMYFCASSRDYFTGELFFGEGSRLTVL.

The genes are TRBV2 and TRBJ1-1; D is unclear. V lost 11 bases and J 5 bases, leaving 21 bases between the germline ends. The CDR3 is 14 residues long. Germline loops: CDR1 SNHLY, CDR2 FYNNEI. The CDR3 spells CAGYGIRGKTEAFF. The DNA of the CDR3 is TGTGCCGGCTATGGGATTCGGGGAAAGACTGAAGCTTTCTTT.

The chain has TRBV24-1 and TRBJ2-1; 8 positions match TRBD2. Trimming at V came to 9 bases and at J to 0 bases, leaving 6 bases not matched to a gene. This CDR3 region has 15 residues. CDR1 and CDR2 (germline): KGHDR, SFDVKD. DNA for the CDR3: TGTGCCACCGGGACTAGTTCCCCCTCCTACAATGAGCAGTTCTTC. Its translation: CATGTSSPSYNEQFF.

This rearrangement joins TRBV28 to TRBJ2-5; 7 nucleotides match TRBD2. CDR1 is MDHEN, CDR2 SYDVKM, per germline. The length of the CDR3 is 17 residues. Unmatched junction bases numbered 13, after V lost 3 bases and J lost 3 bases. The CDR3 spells CASSLLLRGGTKETQYF. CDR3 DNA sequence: TGTGCCAGCAGTTTGCTACTCCGGGGAGGGACCAAAGAGACCCAGTACTTC.